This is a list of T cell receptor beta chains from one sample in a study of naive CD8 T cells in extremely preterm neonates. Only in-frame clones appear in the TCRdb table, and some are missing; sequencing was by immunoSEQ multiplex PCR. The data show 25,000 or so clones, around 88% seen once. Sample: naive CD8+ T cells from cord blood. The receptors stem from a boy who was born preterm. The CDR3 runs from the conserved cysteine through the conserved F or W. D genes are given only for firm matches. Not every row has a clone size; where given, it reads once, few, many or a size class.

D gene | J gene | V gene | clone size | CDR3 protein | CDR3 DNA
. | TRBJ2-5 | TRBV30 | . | CAWRLAETQYF | TGTGCCTGGAGACTAGCAGAGACCCAGTACTTC
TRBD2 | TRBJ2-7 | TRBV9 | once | CASSPLAGGPYEQYF | TGTGCCAGCAGCCCTTTAGCGGGGGGGCCCTACGAGCAGTACTTC
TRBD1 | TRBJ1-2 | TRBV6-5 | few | CASSGQVNYGYTF | TGTGCCAGCAGTGGACAGGTTAACTATGGCTACACCTTC
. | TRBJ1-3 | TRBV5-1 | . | CASSLQDSGNTIYF | TGCGCCAGCAGCTTACAGGACTCTGGAAACACCATATATTTT
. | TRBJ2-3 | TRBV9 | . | CASSVGLLPTDTQYF | TGTGCCAGCAGCGTAGGGCTACTTCCAACAGATACGCAGTATTTT
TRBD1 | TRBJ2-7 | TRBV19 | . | CASSTTGTGGYEQYF | TGTGCCAGTAGTACCACCGGGACAGGGGGCTACGAGCAGTACTTC
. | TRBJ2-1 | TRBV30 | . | CAWRTRGYNEQFF | TGTGCCTGGAGGACTAGGGGGTACAATGAGCAGTTCTTC
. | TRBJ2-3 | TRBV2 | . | CASSDWDFTDTQYF | TGTGCCAGCAGTGATTGGGACTTTACAGATACGCAGTATTTT
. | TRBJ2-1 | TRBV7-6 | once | CASSFNEQFF | TGTGCCAGCAGCTTTAATGAGCAGTTCTTC
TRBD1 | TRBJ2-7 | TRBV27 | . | CASSLQGAEQYF | TGTGCCAGCAGTTTACAGGGGGCCGAGCAGTACTTC
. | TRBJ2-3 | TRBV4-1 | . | CASSQVGGQNTQYF | TGCGCCAGCAGCCAAGTTGGGGGACAAAATACGCAGTATTTT
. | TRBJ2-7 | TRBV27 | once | CASSFGDTYEQYF | TGTGCCAGCAGTTTCGGGGACACCTACGAGCAGTACTTC
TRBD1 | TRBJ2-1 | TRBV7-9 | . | CASSLDRGNEQFF | TGTGCCAGCAGCTTAGACAGGGGCAATGAGCAGTTCTTC
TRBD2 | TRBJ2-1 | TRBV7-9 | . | CASSLLAGGNEQFF | TGTGCCAGCAGCTTACTAGCGGGGGGGAATGAGCAGTTCTTC
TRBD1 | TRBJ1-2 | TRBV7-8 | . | CASSPDRGPNYGYTF | TGTGCCAGCAGCCCCGACAGGGGGCCAAACTATGGCTACACCTTC
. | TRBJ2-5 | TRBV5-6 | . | CASSLGGDETQYF | TGTGCCAGCAGCTTGGGAGGGGACGAGACCCAGTACTTC
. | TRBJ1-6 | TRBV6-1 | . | CASSEGSPLHF | TGTGCCAGCAGTGAAGGTTCACCCCTCCACTTT
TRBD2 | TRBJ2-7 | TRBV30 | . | CAWSLGTSGYEQYF | TGTGCCTGGAGTTTGGGGACTAGCGGCTACGAGCAGTACTTC